This entry features one TCR beta chain sequence. What antigen it recognizes has not been identified. It has no much larger one-base neighbor in the sample; base qualities were not kept. The data stem from a study of blood T cell repertoires in COVID-19 (dated by TCRdb to about 2020). A note on the overall study: Samples covering the acute and convalescent phases of COVID-19 were provided by collaborators in the United States, Italy and Spain. The prospective study material was composed of cDNA or gDNA derived from T cells, B-cell-depleted T cells, or PBMCs. Subjects who had been exposed to COVID-19, were actively infected with it, or had recovered from it provided the deeply sampled blood TCRbeta repertoires that made up the dataset. The repertoires were released in a freely available public database intended as a resource for research on the immune response to SARS-CoV-2. Samples came from the ongoing ImmuneRACE study (first 160 participants) plus 1,254 subjects from 6 global collaborators. Nearly every sample came with metadata listing a de-identified subject ID, COVID-19 status, age in years and sex. Where available, HLA class I and class II types were taken from metadata supplied by the sample provider and were not determined by assay-based typing.

Taken from cysteine to phenylalanine, the CDR3 has 15 residues. Of the read, only the CDR3 DNA is kept; its 45 bases are in frame from base 1. V loses 3 bases, J loses 3 bases, and the germline ends lie 12 bases apart. CDR1 and CDR2, per the germline V gene (reference sequence), are LNHDA and SQIVND. The immunoSEQ Assay, a bias-controlled multiplex PCR, was used to amplify TCRbeta CDR3 regions from genomic DNA. The original methods were these. Nucleated cell counts per sample were estimated from amplification of reference gene primers within the assay. To quantify the absolute abundance of each unique TCRbeta CDR3 rearrangement, sequence reads were collapsed and filtered. For each sample, productive Simpson clonality was calculated by taking the square root of Simpson's diversity index across productive rearrangements. The table was pulled from immuneACCESS by TCRdb, which kept in-frame rearrangements only. Such tables lose some clones; where checked, under half of the loss comes from unresolved V genes, and the rest has no known cause. V, J and clone size are taken as reported in that table, and D and trimming were inferred from the DNA itself. Here the sample has 70,000 to 100,000 clones; about 79% occur a single time. The ten largest clones represent approximately 4% of the sample.

Summary of the overall study and its limitations: Clinical and demographic metadata were provided uncurated, with the amount varying by source and participant.

The collaborating institutions used their own protocols to collect whole blood in K2EDTA tubes. For TCRbeta analysis, collaborators shipped samples in one of three forms: frozen whole blood, isolated PBMCs, or DNA extracted from either of those sample types. The TCR originated in a woman aged 45-60 years with acute or convalescent COVID-19. This receptor chain uses TRBV19 and TRBJ2-1; 7 matching bases give a weak D call of TRBD2. The sequenced material came from peripheral blood. The nucleotide sequence reads TGTGCCAGTAGTATGGGGGGGGCCGACTACAATGAGCAGTTCTTC. It encodes CASSMGGADYNEQFF.